Listed below are T cell receptor beta chains from one sample, sequenced in a study of blood T cell repertoires in COVID-19. Produced via immunoSEQ multiplex PCR; TCRdb's table is partial and in-frame only. The data hold about 100,000 clones, with roughly 92% observed a single time. Sequencing input: peripheral blood. These receptors were taken from a man aged 70-80 years with acute or convalescent COVID-19. Both conserved end residues are part of each CDR3. A D gene is named only where the DNA matches it firmly. Rows give clone size only sometimes, using once, few, many, or a class for an expanded clone.

J gene	clone size	V gene	D gene	CDR3 protein	CDR3 DNA
TRBJ1-5	NA	TRBV6-1	NA	CASSEARVRGGQPQHF	TGTGCCAGCAGTGAAGCGAGGGTGCGGGGAGGCCAGCCCCAGCATTTT
TRBJ2-5	NA	TRBV15	TRBD2	CATSRVGGAEETQYF	TGTGCCACCAGCAGAGTCGGGGGGGCCGAAGAGACCCAGTACTTC
TRBJ2-7	NA	TRBV28	TRBD2	CASVREGPYEQYF	TGTGCCAGCGTCCGGGAGGGCCCCTACGAGCAGTACTTC
TRBJ2-2	NA	TRBV7-6	NA	CASSWDSFNTGELFF	TGTGCCAGCAGTTGGGACTCCTTTAACACCGGGGAGCTGTTTTTT
TRBJ2-7	NA	TRBV12-3/TRBV12-4	NA	CASGQGGSYEQYF	TGTGCCAGCGGTCAAGGGGGCTCCTACGAGCAGTACTTC
TRBJ1-6	NA	TRBV30	NA	CAWRVGTGRSSPLHF	TGTGCCTGGAGGGTCGGCACAGGGCGAAGTTCACCCCTCCACTTT
TRBJ2-7	NA	TRBV7-3	NA	CASSSPGGEQYF	TGTGCCAGCAGCTCCCCTGGAGGCGAGCAGTACTTC
TRBJ2-7	NA	TRBV11-3	NA	CASSFLVLYEQYF	TGTGCCAGCAGCTTCTTAGTTCTCTACGAGCAGTACTTC
TRBJ2-1	NA	TRBV7-9	NA	CASSLRGFEQFF	TGTGCCAGCAGCTTACGAGGCTTCGAGCAGTTCTTC
TRBJ2-3	NA	TRBV28	TRBD2	CASSFQTSGTDTQYF	TGTGCCAGCAGTTTCCAGACTAGCGGCACAGATACGCAGTATTTT
TRBJ1-1	NA	TRBV28	NA	CASSQGGQIMNTEAFF	TGTGCCAGCAGTCAGGGAGGGCAGATCATGAACACTGAAGCTTTCTTT
TRBJ1-4	NA	TRBV20-1	TRBD1	CSASGQGAASHTNEKLFF	TGCAGTGCTAGTGGACAGGGGGCGGCCTCTCACACTAATGAAAAACTGTTTTTT
TRBJ2-2	NA	TRBV11-2	NA	CASSLAILSGELFF	TGTGCCAGCAGCTTGGCCATCCTTTCTGGGGAGCTGTTTTTT
TRBJ1-1	once	TRBV2	NA	CASCNKGGEVEVNTEAFF	TGTGCCAGCTGCAATAAGGGAGGGGAAGTGGAGGTGAACACTGAAGCTTTCTTT
TRBJ1-5	NA	TRBV5-1	NA	CASSFRGIQPQHF	TGCGCCAGCAGTTTCAGGGGTATTCAGCCCCAGCATTTT
TRBJ2-3	NA	TRBV6-4	NA	CASSEEGHTQYF	TGTGCCAGCAGTGAGGAGGGCCATACGCAGTATTTT
TRBJ1-4	NA	TRBV27	TRBD1	CASSLTGLFGEKLFF	TGTGCCAGCAGTTTGACAGGGTTGTTCGGCGAAAAACTGTTTTTT
TRBJ1-2	NA	TRBV25-1	NA	CASSEVGGHGYGYTF	TGTGCCAGCAGTGAGGTCGGGGGTCACGGGTATGGCTACACCTTC
TRBJ1-1	NA	TRBV12-3/TRBV12-4	NA	CASSFEWATEAFF	TGTGCCAGCAGTTTCGAGTGGGCCACTGAAGCTTTCTTT
TRBJ2-1	NA	TRBV12-3/TRBV12-4	NA	CASSLIGNYEQFF	TGTGCCAGCAGTTTGATCGGTAACTACGAGCAGTTCTTC
TRBJ2-3	NA	TRBV10-3	TRBD1	CAIRGQGIPTDTQYF	TGTGCCATCAGAGGACAGGGAATACCCACAGATACGCAGTATTTT
TRBJ1-2	NA	TRBV5-1	TRBD1	CASSLNFGQGGGYTF	TGCGCCAGCAGCCTAAACTTCGGACAGGGCGGTGGCTACACCTTC
TRBJ2-3	NA	TRBV7-8	NA	CASSLGVQRTTDTQYF	TGTGCCAGCAGCCTAGGGGTCCAGCGGACCACAGATACGCAGTATTTT
TRBJ2-1	NA	TRBV7-3	TRBD2	CASSLMTGGPTNEQFF	TGTGCCAGCAGCTTAATGACGGGAGGGCCCACTAATGAGCAGTTCTTC
TRBJ1-3	NA	TRBV7-9	NA	CASSLRPPGGEEGGNTIYF	TGTGCCAGCAGCTTACGCCCCCCAGGAGGGGAGGAAGGGGGAAACACCATATATTTT
TRBJ1-3	NA	TRBV19	NA	CASSIDRGRGSGNTIYF	TGTGCCAGTAGTATAGATCGCGGCAGAGGCTCTGGAAACACCATATATTTT
TRBJ1-5	NA	TRBV28	NA	CASNPWTVSNQPQHF	TGTGCCAGCAACCCCTGGACAGTTAGCAATCAGCCCCAGCATTTT
TRBJ2-7	NA	TRBV7-2	TRBD1	CASSLRQGYEQYF	TGTGCCAGCAGCTTAAGACAGGGCTACGAGCAGTACTTC
TRBJ1-4	few	TRBV29-1	TRBD1	CSGQQGADEKLFF	TGCAGCGGACAGCAGGGGGCAGATGAAAAACTGTTTTTT
TRBJ1-1	NA	TRBV7-2	NA	CASSLNRESSRF	TGTGCCAGCAGCTTAAACAGGGAATCTTCCCGGTTT
TRBJ1-2	NA	TRBV18	TRBD1	CASSPPWGQGAYGYTF	TGTGCCAGCTCACCACCGTGGGGACAGGGGGCCTATGGCTACACCTTC
TRBJ1-1	NA	TRBV9	TRBD1	CASSPQGAYTEAFF	TGTGCCAGCAGCCCCCAGGGGGCTTACACTGAAGCTTTCTTT
TRBJ1-4	once	TRBV3-1/TRBV3-2	NA	CASSQAPRRNEKLFF	TGTGCCAGCAGCCAAGCTCCGAGGAGGAATGAAAAACTGTTTTTT
TRBJ1-6	once	TRBV5-1	NA	CASSPTVSGESPLHF	TGCGCCAGCAGCCCAACCGTCTCAGGGGAATCACCCCTCCACTTT
TRBJ1-1	NA	TRBV5-1	NA	CASSFGRGAGAGWAFF	TGCGCCAGCAGCTTTGGCAGGGGCGCCGGGGCCGGTTGGGCTTTCTTT
TRBJ1-3	few	TRBV5-4	NA	CASSPGGNSGNTIYF	TGTGCCAGCAGCCCTGGGGGCAACTCTGGAAACACCATATATTTT
TRBJ2-3	NA	TRBV29-1	TRBD2	CSVETSGVGVDTQYF	TGCAGCGTGGAAACTAGCGGGGTAGGAGTAGATACGCAGTATTTT
TRBJ2-7	once	TRBV5-6	TRBD2	CASRSWTSGGYEQYF	TGTGCCAGCAGGTCTTGGACTAGCGGGGGTTACGAGCAGTACTTC
TRBJ1-2	NA	TRBV5-1	NA	CASSLVGGTGYGYTF	TGCGCCAGCAGCTTGGTAGGTGGGACTGGCTATGGCTACACCTTC
TRBJ2-2	NA	TRBV5-5	NA	CASILRGTGELFF	TGTGCCAGCATCTTAAGGGGCACCGGGGAGCTGTTTTTT
TRBJ2-7	NA	TRBV4-1	TRBD2	CASSQGLAGTYEQYF	TGCGCCAGCAGCCAAGGGCTAGCGGGTACCTACGAGCAGTACTTC
TRBJ2-7	NA	TRBV5-4	NA	CASSLARSLGGEQYF	TGTGCCAGCAGCTTGGCAAGGTCCCTGGGGGGCGAGCAGTACTTC
TRBJ1-5	NA	TRBV6-2/TRBV6-3	TRBD1	CASSSGGRQPQHF	TGTGCCAGCAGTTCAGGGGGGCGGCAGCCCCAGCATTTT
TRBJ2-7	NA	TRBV18	TRBD1	CASSPAGQGTYEQYF	TGTGCCAGCTCGCCAGCGGGACAGGGTACCTACGAGCAGTACTTC
TRBJ2-1	NA	TRBV6-5	TRBD2	CASSPRGASGNEQFF	TGTGCCAGCAGTCCCCGTGGAGCTAGCGGCAATGAGCAGTTCTTC
TRBJ1-6	NA	TRBV27	NA	CASSSMAGLNSPLHF	TGTGCCAGCAGTTCTATGGCAGGGCTGAATTCACCCCTCCACTTT
TRBJ2-3	NA	TRBV30	NA	CAWTIPTDTQYF	TGTGCCTGGACTATTCCTACAGATACGCAGTATTTT
TRBJ1-2	NA	TRBV7-9	TRBD1	CASSLGGQGSRGYTF	TGTGCCAGCAGCCTCGGGGGACAGGGGTCGAGAGGCTACACCTTC
TRBJ1-4	once	TRBV18	TRBD1	CASSRQGDEKLFF	TGTGCCAGCTCACGACAGGGGGATGAAAAACTGTTTTTT
TRBJ1-2	NA	TRBV7-8	NA	CASSLGLEVSGGYTF	TGTGCCAGCAGCTTAGGCCTTGAGGTGTCGGGTGGCTACACCTTC